Shown below are 20 T cell receptor beta chains from a single sample sequenced in a study of T cells after yellow fever vaccination. Using its own MiXCR run on the 5' RACE reads, TCRdb lists one record per CDR3 protein. The sample lists some 300,000 distinct CDR3 sequences; 8.5% to 10% were seen once. This sample comprised CD4+ T cells sorted from PBMCs, obtained 5 days after the yellow fever booster vaccination. The receptor set was obtained from a man between 18 and 35 years old who received the YFV17D yellow fever vaccine.

This clonotype occurred a few times. Here the CDR3 reads CAISEGDSRGQETQYF. CDR3 in DNA: TGTGCCATCAGTGAGGGGGACAGCCGGGGGCAAGAGACCCAGTACTTC. The chain employs TRBV10-3 and TRBJ2-5; D possibly corresponds to TRBD1 (7 bases). V was clipped by 2 bases and J by 2 bases, with 15 bases between them. The CDR3 has 16 residues. Germline CDR1 ENHRY, CDR2 SYGVKD.

This clonotype was seen a handful of times. The V call is TRBV18, the J call TRBJ2-5, with D hard to call. Germline lookup yields CDR1 KGHSH and CDR2 LQKENI. The CDR3 runs 14 residues. The V and J ends lost 2 bases and 2 bases respectively, with 9 bases between them. DNA of the CDR3: TGTGCCAGCTCACCAGGGTCAGGACAAGAGACCCAGTACTTC. It specifies CASSPGSGQETQYF.

The chain is built from TRBV5-6 and TRBJ2-5, with 10 bases aligning to TRBD2. J gave up 2 bases and V 2 bases, and 3 bases lay outside the gene matches. This CDR3 region has 15 residues. Germline loops: CDR1 SGHDT, CDR2 YYEEEE. CDR3 in amino acids: CASSLLAGSQETQYF. The CDR3 DNA reads TGTGCCAGCAGCTTACTAGCGGGGTCACAAGAGACCCAGTACTTC.

This clonotype showed up just a few times. This chain links TRBV7-8 with TRBJ1-5, with D uncertain. V lost 0 bases to trimming and J lost 0 bases, with 9 bases between them. The germline gives CDR1 SGHVS, CDR2 FQNEAQ. This CDR3 has 16 residues. Written as DNA, the CDR3 is TGTGCCAGCAGCTTAGCGGACTTTTATAGCAATCAGCCCCAGCATTTT. Translation: CASSLADFYSNQPQHF.

This clonotype was detected a few times. V is TRBV7-2 and J is TRBJ2-3; D possibly uses TRBD1 or TRBD2 (6 bases each). Trimming pared 4 bases from V and 9 bases from J, leaving 23 bases between. Germline CDR1 SGHTA, CDR2 FQGNSA. The CDR3 is made up of 16 amino acids. The CDR3, as DNA: TGTGCCAGCAGCTCAGTTACGGGGGCCGCTTTGGGAACGCAGTATTTT. Translating gives CASSSVTGAALGTQYF.

This clonotype has a count of ten or more. This chain's CDR3 is CASSLSWLANTGELFF. CDR3 nucleotide sequence: TGTGCCAGCAGTTTAAGTTGGCTGGCGAACACCGGGGAGCTGTTTTTT. V usage is TRBV12-3 or TRBV12-4 and J usage is TRBJ2-2; D ambiguous. V was trimmed by 2 bases and J by 0 bases, leaving 10 bases between them. The CDR3 covers 16 residues.

Only a few counts were recorded for this clonotype. This chain links TRBV5-8 with TRBJ1-2; no clear D gene. The germline V and J ends were trimmed by 4 bases and 5 bases, with 15 bases remaining between them. CDR1 SGHTS and CDR2 YDEGEE come from the germline V gene. The CDR3 is 14 amino acids. The CDR3: CASSIDLSIYGYTF. In DNA, the CDR3 is TGTGCCAGCAGCATTGACCTTTCGATTTATGGCTACACCTTC.

This clonotype was seen more than once but under ten times. This chain connects TRBV20-1 to TRBJ1-6; 7 bases fit TRBD1. V trimming: 7 bases; J trimming: 3 bases; junction bases outside the gene matches: 3. The CDR3 loop spans 13 amino acids. The germline CDR1 and CDR2 sequences are DFQATT and SNEGSKA (reference sequence). The CDR3 is CSVRDSYNSPLHF. In nucleotides, the CDR3 is TGCAGTGTCCGGGACAGCTATAATTCACCCCTCCACTTT.

There are a few counts of this clonotype. The rearrangement uses TRBV4-1 and TRBJ2-1, with TRBD1 matching over 7 bases. The germline CDR1 and CDR2 sequences are MGHRA and YSYEKL. This CDR3 is 17 amino acids long. V shed 3 bases, J shed 4 bases, and the junction held 12 bases outside the gene matches. The CDR3 spells CASSQHRVGTEYNEQFF. The CDR3 nucleotides read TGCGCCAGCAGCCAGCACCGAGTGGGGACAGAGTACAATGAGCAGTTCTTC.

V usage is TRBV20-1 and J usage is TRBJ2-7, with a weak D call TRBD1 (6 bases). The CDR3 extends over 11 amino acids. Germline-derived CDR1 and CDR2 are DFQATT and SNEGSKA (reference sequence). Trimming left V 4 bases short and J 6 bases short, with 10 bases between. CDR3 nucleotides: TGCAGTGCTAAGGGACAAGTCGAGCAGTACTTC. As protein: CSAKGQVEQYF.

J is TRBJ2-5 and V is TRBV20-1; TRBD2 agrees at 8 bases. The CDR3 is made up of 16 amino acids. The V segment lost 6 bases and the J segment 2 bases; nucleotides outside the gene matches: 14. Germline V CDR1 and CDR2: DFQATT, SNEGSKA (reference sequence). The CDR3 is CSARTPGLGGQETQYF. In DNA form, the CDR3 reads TGCAGTGCCCGTACACCGGGACTAGGGGGGCAAGAGACCCAGTACTTC.

This clonotype was recorded at least ten times. CDR3 amino acids: CASSFRDLHNEQFF. CDR3 DNA: TGTGCCAGCAGCTTCCGGGACCTTCACAATGAGCAGTTCTTC. The rearrangement joins TRBV7-2 to TRBJ2-1; possibly TRBD1 or TRBD2 for D (5 bases each). CDR3 length: 14 residues. Germline V lookup: CDR1 SGHTA, CDR2 FQGNSA. V lost 3 bases, J lost 5 bases, and 11 bases lay in between.

This clonotype was observed at least ten times. V is TRBV5-4 and J is TRBJ1-2; TRBD1 might be the D (6 bases). The CDR3 sequence is 15 residues long. Germline V gene lookup returns CDR1 SGHNT and CDR2 YYREEE (reference sequence). V was clipped by 0 bases and J by 2 bases, with 11 bases between them. CDR3 sequence reads: CASSLVGGGNYGYTF. In DNA, the CDR3 is TGTGCCAGCAGCTTGGTTGGGGGCGGGAACTATGGCTACACCTTC.

This chain uses TRBV4-2 with TRBJ2-1; 12 positions match TRBD1. Trimming at V came to 7 bases and at J to 10 bases, leaving 17 bases not matched to a gene. The CDR3 runs to 17 residues. The germline V gene encodes CDR1 LGHNA and CDR2 YNFKEQ. The CDR3 is CASTPVPGQGAPGEQFF. The CDR3, as DNA: TGTGCCAGCACCCCGGTCCCGGGACAGGGGGCCCCGGGAGAGCAGTTCTTC.

This chain uses TRBV5-5 with TRBJ2-3, with 8 bases fitting TRBD1. The V gene end was trimmed by 0 bases and the J gene end by 4 bases; junction bases not matched to a gene: 1. This CDR3 contains 14 residues. Germline-derived CDR1 and CDR2 are SGHKS and YYEKEE (reference sequence). The CDR3 sequence: CASSLGTGPDTQYF. The DNA for the CDR3 is TGTGCCAGCAGCTTGGGGACAGGGCCAGATACGCAGTATTTT.

Only one count was recorded for this clonotype. V and J are TRBV19 and TRBJ2-5; TRBD2 agrees at 10 bases. The CDR3 covers 15 residues. V lost 5 bases, J lost 5 bases, and 8 bases stayed unmatched. CDR1 and CDR2 from the germline V gene are LNHDA and SQIVND (reference sequence). In nucleotides, the CDR3 is TGTGCCAGTAGTCCCATAGCGGGGGGAATGGAGACCCAGTACTTC. Its protein product is CASSPIAGGMETQYF.

This clonotype was found many times. The V call is TRBV24-1, the J call TRBJ2-7; either TRBD1 or TRBD2 may supply D (5 bases each). Germline V gene sequence: CDR1 KGHDR, CDR2 SFDVKD. V was trimmed by 4 bases and J by 2 bases, leaving 20 bases between them. The CDR3 sequence is 17 residues long. The CDR3 region has the DNA TGTGCCACCAGTGAGCTTAGGACCCAGGGAGTCCCCTACGAGCAGTACTTC. Amino acid sequence: CATSELRTQGVPYEQYF.

This clonotype was counted only a few times. V is TRBV11-2 and J is TRBJ2-3, with 7 bases aligning to TRBD2. Germline V CDR1 and CDR2: SGHAT, FQNNGV. The CDR3 sequence is 16 residues long. V lost 2 bases and J lost 3; bases outside the gene matches: 8. CDR3 coding DNA: TGTGCCAGCAGCTTACTCGCTGGGGGGGAAACAGATACGCAGTATTTT. Its translation is CASSLLAGGETDTQYF.

This chain uses TRBV12-3 or TRBV12-4 with TRBJ1-5; 8 bases align to TRBD1. This CDR3 contains 16 residues. Trimming took 3 bases from V and 3 from J; bases not matched to a gene: 7. The chain's CDR3 is CASSFWAGGVNQPQHF. The CDR3 DNA reads as TGTGCCAGCAGTTTCTGGGCAGGGGGCGTCAATCAGCCCCAGCATTTT.

This chain connects TRBV4-2 to TRBJ2-7, with 12 bases aligning to TRBD2. J was trimmed by 4 bases and V by 3 bases; bases with no gene match: 4. The CDR3 spans 15 residues. Germline CDR1 reads LGHNA; CDR2 reads YNFKEQ. The CDR3: CASSHSSGGVYEQYF. The DNA of the CDR3 is TGTGCCAGCAGCCATTCTAGCGGGGGGGTTTACGAGCAGTACTTC.